Presented here are 8 T cell receptor beta chains from one specimen sequenced in a study of blood T cell repertoires in COVID-19. Sequencing was performed with immunoSEQ multiplex PCR; in TCRdb, only in-frame clones are kept and a portion is missing. The repertoire holds about 70,000 clones, with approximately 90% as singletons. The material sequenced was peripheral blood. Receptor source: a man between 50 and 59 years old with COVID-19, enrolled during active disease.

The chain has TRBV7-9 and TRBJ2-3; weak D call: TRBD2 (7 bases). The CDR3 covers 16 residues. Germline V gene lookup returns CDR1 SEHNR and CDR2 FQNEAQ (reference sequence). Trimming pared 5 bases from V and 6 bases from J, leaving 21 bases between. CDR3 amino acids: CASSPAEGGLWDTQYF. The CDR3 nucleotides are TGTGCCAGCAGCCCTGCGGAGGGGGGGCTTTGGGATACGCAGTATTTT.

A single count supports this clone. The chain recombines TRBV7-6 with TRBJ2-3; D perhaps matches TRBD2 (5 bases). The CDR3 sequence is 15 residues long. Trimming stripped 5 bases from V and 2 bases from J, with 14 bases between. Germline CDR1 reads SGHVS; CDR2 reads FNYEAQ. CDR3 sequence (DNA): TGTGCCAGCAGCCGCACAGTGAGGGACACAGATACGCAGTATTTT. It yields the protein CASSRTVRDTDTQYF.

The gene calls are TRBV5-1 and TRBJ1-2; no clear D gene. The ends were cut back, 0 bases at V and 4 bases at J, with 4 bases in the middle. Germline-derived CDR1 and CDR2 are SGHRS and YFSETQ. This CDR3 has 12 amino acids. The CDR3 loop reads CASSLDSYGYTF. The CDR3 nucleotides read TGCGCCAGCAGCTTGGACAGCTATGGCTACACCTTC.

The chain is built from TRBV4-3 and TRBJ1-1; tentative D call: TRBD1 (6 bases). From germline, CDR1 is LGHNA and CDR2 YSLEER. This CDR3 contains 13 residues. V was shortened by 3 bases and J by 5 bases, with 10 bases between the two germline ends. The CDR3 sequence: CASSQTTGTEAFF. In DNA form, the CDR3 reads TGCGCCAGCAGCCAGACCACAGGGACTGAAGCTTTCTTT.

V and J are TRBV3-1 (or the pseudogene TRBV3-2) and TRBJ1-4; possible D gene TRBD1, 6 bases. Germline-derived CDR1 and CDR2 are LGHDT and YNNKEL (reference sequence). The CDR3 extends over 14 amino acids. V was trimmed by 4 bases and J by 6 bases, leaving 12 bases between them. The CDR3 loop is CASSPGGGDEKLFF. CDR3 DNA: TGTGCCAGCAGCCCCGGAGGGGGGGATGAAAAACTGTTTTTT.

V is TRBV4-2 and J is TRBJ1-4; TRBD1 matches at 8 bases. Germline CDR1 and CDR2: LGHNA and YNFKEQ. CDR3 length: 17 amino acids. The V and J ends lost 1 base and 7 bases, in that order; junction bases with no gene match: 11. The CDR3 DNA follows: TGTGCCAGCAGCCAAGTAACCCCCGGGACAGGTTTTGAAAAACTGTTTTTT. Its protein is CASSQVTPGTGFEKLFF.

V is TRBV19 and J is TRBJ2-7; 7 bases are a match to TRBD1. Germline assignment: CDR1 LNHDA and CDR2 SQIVND (reference sequence). CDR3 length: 14 amino acids. The junction had 2 bases not matched to a gene; V was cut back by 0 bases and J by 3 bases. CDR3 protein: CASSIETGVYEQYF. The CDR3, as DNA: TGTGCCAGTAGTATAGAAACAGGGGTCTACGAGCAGTACTTC.

J is TRBJ2-1 and V is TRBV11-1; D is uncertain. Trimming took 1 base from V and 10 from J, leaving 5 bases between them. Germline V gives CDR1 SGHAT, CDR2 FQDESV (reference sequence). The CDR3 runs to 11 residues. The CDR3 is CASSLGGEQFF. The CDR3 nucleotides are TGTGCCAGCAGCTTAGGTGGCGAGCAGTTCTTC.